These 29 T cell receptor beta chains share one sample of origin, sequenced in a study of technical replicates of blood from a few donors (dated by TCRdb to about 2017). Libraries were constructed by the immunoSEQ multiplex PCR assay. TCRdb holds this immuneACCESS table with in-frame rearrangements only. Some clones are missing; in checked studies, unresolved V genes explain under half, and the rest has no known cause. The sample table records 70,000 to 75,000 clones; more than 85% of these occur just once. Around 0.24% of the sample belongs to the ten largest clones. Sequenced: T cells isolated from PBMCs. The source is a human donor in good health.

This clone was recorded once. For the CDR3, the DNA is TGTGCCAGCAGCTACCCCAAGGACAGGCCCCGCGATGGCTACACCTTC. This sequence encodes CASSYPKDRPRDGYTF. The chain couples TRBV9 to TRBJ1-2, with 7 bases that match TRBD1. The germline V gene has CDR1 SGDLS and CDR2 YYNGEE. The CDR3 contains 16 residues. Unmatched junction bases numbered 15, after V lost 4 bases and J lost 6 bases.

The rearrangement links TRBV15 to TRBJ2-1, with a possible D match to TRBD1 (5 bases). CDR1 LNHNV and CDR2 YYDKDF come from the germline V gene (reference sequence). The CDR3 consists of 14 residues. V lost 0 bases to trimming and J lost 5 bases, with 8 bases between them. The CDR3 sequence: CATSRDRVNNEQFF. The CDR3, as DNA: TGTGCCACCAGCAGAGACAGGGTAAACAATGAGCAGTTCTTC.

The rearrangement links TRBV5-6 to TRBJ1-6; D is unresolved. V dropped 0 bases and J dropped 7 bases, with 8 bases sitting between them. Germline-derived CDR1 and CDR2 are SGHDT and YYEEEE. This CDR3 has 14 residues. The CDR3, as DNA: TGTGCCAGCAGCTTGGGCCAGTTCAATTCACCCCTCCACTTT. Protein: CASSLGQFNSPLHF. The entire variable domain, with the rest obtained from reference TRBV5-6 and TRBJ1-6, is as follows: DAGVTQSPTHLIKTRGQQVTLRCSPKSGHDTVSWYQQALGQGPQFIFQYYEEEERQRGNFPDRFSGHQFPNYSSELNVNALLLGDSALYLCASSLGQFNSPLHFGNGTRLTVT.

V is TRBV7-9 and J is TRBJ2-3; a possible D gene is TRBD1 (6 bases). Germline V gives CDR1 SEHNR, CDR2 FQNEAQ (reference sequence). This CDR3 spans 14 amino acids. V lost 1 base, J lost 4 bases, and 9 bases lay in between. CDR3 DNA: TGTGCCAGCAGCTTAGGTAACAGGGCAGATACGCAGTATTTT. This translates into CASSLGNRADTQYF.

The gene calls are TRBV7-6 and TRBJ2-5, with D possibly being TRBD2 (5 bases). Germline assignment: CDR1 SGHVS and CDR2 FNYEAQ. Trimming left V 5 bases short and J 2 bases short, with 27 bases between. The CDR3 extends over 19 amino acids. The CDR3 is CASSLTTSSSKPEQETQYF. The CDR3 coding sequence is TGTGCCAGCAGCCTAACAACTAGTTCGTCAAAACCGGAACAAGAGACCCAGTACTTC. The entire variable domain, with the rest obtained from reference TRBV7-6 and TRBJ2-5, is as follows: GAGVSQSPRYKVTKRGQDVALRCDPISGHVSLYWYRQALGQGPEFLTYFNYEAQQDKSGLPNDRFSAERPEGSISTLTIQRTEQRDSAMYRCASSLTTSSSKPEQETQYFGPGTRLLVL.

V usage is TRBV9 and J usage is TRBJ1-2, with TRBD1 matching over 7 bases. The CDR3 sequence is 15 residues long. Germline CDR1 is SGDLS and CDR2 is YYNGEE. J gave up 3 bases and V 0 bases, and 5 bases lay outside the gene matches. The CDR3 region has the DNA TGTGCCAGCAGCGTAGTGGAGACAGGGCACTATGGCTACACCTTC. Translating it yields CASSVVETGHYGYTF.

The rearrangement links TRBV2 to TRBJ1-2, with D hard to call. Trimming shortened V by 4 bases and J by 1 base, and 7 bases separated the two germline ends. CDR3 length equals 13 residues. Germline assignment: CDR1 SNHLY and CDR2 FYNNEI. Here the CDR3 DNA reads TGTGCCAGCAGTGGCGTCGTTAACTATGGCTACACCTTC. It is translated as CASSGVVNYGYTF.

The chain couples TRBV4-1 to TRBJ2-7, with 10 bases matching TRBD2. Germline V gives CDR1 MGHRA, CDR2 YSYEKL. J gave up 3 bases and V 0 bases, and 17 bases lay outside the gene matches. The CDR3 is 20 amino acids. The CDR3 DNA follows: TGCGCCAGCAGCCAAGATTTCGGCAGGGGTGGACTAGCGGTACACTACGAGCAGTACTTC. Translating gives CASSQDFGRGGLAVHYEQYF.

This clone is classed as medium-sized. V gene TRBV5-1 combines with J gene TRBJ2-7, with D perhaps matching TRBD1 (6 bases). Germline V lookup: CDR1 SGHRS, CDR2 YFSETQ. The V end lost 1 base, the J end lost 5 bases, and 10 bases lay between the germline ends. The CDR3 totals 13 residues. In nucleotides, the CDR3 is TGCGCCAGCAGCTTGACGGACAGTGACGAGCAGTACTTC. Its translation is CASSLTDSDEQYF. Together with reference TRBV5-1 and TRBJ2-7, the CDR3 gives the full variable domain: KAGVTQTPRYLIKTRGQQVTLSCSPISGHRSVSWYQQTPGQGLQFLFEYFSETQRNKGNFPGRFSGRQFSNSRSEMNVSTLELGDSALYLCASSLTDSDEQYFGPGTRLTVT.

The chain links TRBV7-3 to TRBJ2-2, with D perhaps matching TRBD2 (5 bases). V was shortened by 6 bases and J by 7 bases, with 12 bases between the two germline ends. CDR1 and CDR2 (germline): SGHTA, FQGTGA. This CDR3 contains 13 residues. In DNA, the CDR3 is TGTGCCAGCAGTCCCCCGGGAAGCGGGGAGCTGTTTTTT. Translation gives CASSPPGSGELFF.

The V gene is TRBV11-2, the J gene TRBJ2-7; 15 positions agree with TRBD2. CDR1 is SGHAT, CDR2 FQNNGV, per germline. The CDR3 has 16 residues. With V trimmed by 6 bases and J by 4 bases, 7 bases remained unmatched. The CDR3 loop reads CASRDVGTSGRYEQYF. The CDR3 DNA reads as TGTGCCAGCAGGGACGTAGGGACTAGCGGGAGGTACGAGCAGTACTTC.

This clone was observed a few times. The chain uses TRBV4-1 and TRBJ2-3; tentative D call: TRBD1 (5 bases). Trimming removed 1 base at V and 2 bases at J, with 16 bases between. The CDR3 runs to 17 residues. Germline V gene lookup returns CDR1 MGHRA and CDR2 YSYEKL. CDR3 region: CASSQVLTKGYTDTQYF. The CDR3 coding sequence is TGCGCCAGCAGCCAAGTATTAACGAAGGGGTACACAGATACGCAGTATTTT.

The genes are TRBV7-3 and TRBJ1-1; 8 bases align to TRBD1. Trimming removed 5 bases from V and 7 bases from J; junction bases left unmatched: 3. From germline, CDR1 is SGHTA and CDR2 FQGTGA. The CDR3 is 12 residues long. CDR3 amino acids: CASSETGGEAFF. CDR3 coding DNA: TGTGCCAGCAGCGAAACAGGGGGTGAAGCTTTCTTT.

This clone was found once. J is TRBJ2-7 and V is TRBV2, with D possibly matching TRBD2 (5 bases). Germline-derived CDR1 and CDR2 are SNHLY and FYNNEI. With 4 bases removed from V and 7 bases from J, the gap between germline ends came to 8 bases. This CDR3 spans 11 amino acids. The CDR3 protein is CASSGPGEQYF. CDR3 nucleotides: TGTGCCAGCAGTGGCCCGGGAGAGCAGTACTTC.

The chain employs TRBV2 and TRBJ2-1; 9 positions agree with TRBD1. The J segment lost 3 bases and the V segment lost 6 bases, leaving 6 bases of the junction unmatched. This CDR3 is 15 amino acids long. Germline V gene sequence: CDR1 SNHLY, CDR2 FYNNEI. CDR3 sequence (DNA): TGTGCCAGCAGGAAGGACAGGGGTCACTACAATGAGCAGTTCTTC. Its translation: CASRKDRGHYNEQFF.

This sequence joins TRBV19 and TRBJ2-7, with 9 bases identical to TRBD2. J gave up 8 bases and V 2 bases, and 16 bases lay outside the gene matches. CDR3 size: 17 residues. Germline values: CDR1 LNHDA, CDR2 SQIVND (reference sequence). The chain's CDR3 is CASSIISGGSGSLQQYF. CDR3 coding DNA: TGTGCCAGTAGTATAATCTCAGGAGGTAGCGGGAGTTTACAGCAGTACTTC. The whole variable domain, filled in from reference TRBV19 and TRBJ2-7, reads DGGITQSPKYLFRKEGQNVTLSCEQNLNHDAMYWYRQDPGQGLRLIYYSQIVNDFQKGDIAEGYSVSREKKESFPLTVTSAQKNPTAFYLCASSIISGGSGSLQQYFGPGTRLTVT.

The chain couples TRBV4-1 to TRBJ2-7; 7 bases match TRBD2. V lost 4 bases to trimming and J lost 2 bases; unmatched junction nucleotides: 11. The germline gives CDR1 MGHRA, CDR2 YSYEKL. This CDR3 spans 16 amino acids. The CDR3 coding sequence is TGCGCCAGCAGCCTCCAGAAGAGCGGGAACCCCTACGAGCAGTACTTC. It encodes CASSLQKSGNPYEQYF.

The genes are TRBV6-5 and TRBJ1-1, with a possible D match to TRBD1 (5 bases). In germline, CDR1 is MNHEY, CDR2 SVGAGI. V was cut by 6 bases and J by 7 bases, with 12 bases left in between. The CDR3 covers 12 residues. CDR3 nucleotide sequence: TGTGCCAGCAGAGGTCCCACAGGTGAAGCTTTCTTT. Protein: CASRGPTGEAFF.

The gene calls are TRBV19 and TRBJ2-1; D gene uncertain. Germline-derived CDR1 and CDR2 are LNHDA and SQIVND (reference sequence). V was pared by 5 bases and J by 0 bases, with 8 bases between. This CDR3 contains 14 residues. The CDR3 is CASSPIYSYNEQFF. The CDR3 DNA follows: TGTGCCAGTAGTCCGATCTACTCCTACAATGAGCAGTTCTTC.

V and J are TRBV4-1 and TRBJ1-1; no reliable D call. The CDR3 has 11 residues. The germline gives CDR1 MGHRA, CDR2 YSYEKL. The germline V and J ends were trimmed by 0 bases and 10 bases, with 6 bases remaining between them. The CDR3 sequence is CASSQEEGAFF. As DNA, the CDR3 is TGCGCCAGCAGCCAAGAGGAGGGAGCTTTCTTT.

This sequence joins TRBV11-1 and TRBJ1-1, with 8 bases matching TRBD1. CDR1 and CDR2 (germline): SGHAT, FQDESV (reference sequence). With 4 bases clipped from V and 1 base from J, the junction kept 14 bases outside the gene matches. The CDR3 runs 18 residues. The CDR3 here is CASSSRGSGGVWNTEAFF. The CDR3 DNA follows: TGTGCCAGCAGCTCCCGAGGGTCAGGGGGCGTTTGGAACACTGAAGCTTTCTTT. Using reference TRBV11-1 and TRBJ1-1 for the parts outside the CDR3, the full variable domain is EAEVAQSPRYKITEKSQAVAFWCDPISGHATLYWYRQILGQGPELLVQFQDESVVDDSQLPKDRFSAERLKGVDSTLKIQPAELGDSAMYLCASSSRGSGGVWNTEAFFGQGTRLTVV.

The chain combines TRBV27 with TRBJ2-1; 8 nucleotides align to TRBD1. Unmatched junction bases numbered 2, after V lost 2 bases and J lost 2 bases. The CDR3 totals 15 residues. The germline V gene encodes CDR1 MNHEY and CDR2 SMNVEV (reference sequence). The CDR3 sequence is CASSLAGGTYNEQFF. The CDR3 bases are TGTGCCAGCAGTTTAGCAGGGGGCACCTACAATGAGCAGTTCTTC.

This chain uses TRBV5-1 with TRBJ2-7, with 8 bases that match TRBD2. V was clipped by 0 bases and J by 5 bases; unmatched bases: 4. The CDR3 loop spans 14 amino acids. Germline lookup yields CDR1 SGHRS and CDR2 YFSETQ. The CDR3 spells CASSLGSGTHEQYF. The DNA of the CDR3 is TGCGCCAGCAGCTTGGGTAGCGGGACCCACGAGCAGTACTTC.

This chain uses TRBV5-4 with TRBJ2-7; 7 nucleotides line up with TRBD1. There are 12 residues in the CDR3. Per germline, CDR1 SGHNT and CDR2 YYREEE (reference sequence). Losses at the gene ends were 3 bases for V and 5 bases for J; bases not matched to a gene: 2. Here the CDR3 reads CASSSGQDEQYF. As DNA, the CDR3 is TGTGCCAGCAGCTCCGGACAGGACGAGCAGTACTTC.

V usage is TRBV6-1 and J usage is TRBJ1-5; TRBD1 is a possible D gene (5 bases). The CDR3 runs to 13 residues. The V gene lost 5 bases and the J gene lost 4 bases, with 9 bases spanning the gap. Germline assignment: CDR1 MNHNS and CDR2 SASEGT. CDR3 amino acids: CASSQGTNQPQHF. The CDR3 nucleotides are TGTGCCAGCAGTCAGGGAACTAATCAGCCCCAGCATTTT.

The chain's CDR3 is CASSLMGGAANEQFF. CDR3 sequence (DNA): TGTGCCAGCAGTTTAATGGGAGGGGCGGCGAATGAGCAGTTCTTC. The chain couples TRBV28 to TRBJ2-1, with TRBD2 matching over 7 bases. V lost 2 bases and J lost 7; bases outside the gene matches: 8. CDR1 is MDHEN and CDR2 is SYDVKM in the germline V gene. This CDR3 has 15 residues.

This chain links TRBV6-6 with TRBJ1-1, with D tentatively TRBD1 (5 bases). The CDR3 extends over 16 amino acids. Trimming removed 1 base from V and 0 bases from J, with 12 bases in between. Germline values: CDR1 MNHNY, CDR2 SVGAGI (reference sequence). CDR3 nucleotides: TGTGCCAGCAGTTACTGGGGGGGAAGAATGAACACTGAAGCTTTCTTT. It translates to CASSYWGGRMNTEAFF.

The chain links TRBV4-1 to TRBJ2-5, with 7 bases identical to TRBD1. CDR1 MGHRA and CDR2 YSYEKL come from the germline V gene. Unmatched junction bases numbered 16, after V lost 5 bases and J lost 7 bases. CDR3 size: 16 residues. The chain's CDR3 is CASSLAPTGSPGTQYF. DNA of the CDR3: TGCGCCAGCAGCTTAGCCCCGACAGGGTCTCCCGGGACCCAGTACTTC.

The rearrangement uses TRBV2 and TRBJ2-4; 7 nucleotides agree with TRBD1. The CDR3 sequence is 15 residues long. Germline V gene lookup returns CDR1 SNHLY and CDR2 FYNNEI. Trimming took 2 bases from V and 13 from J; bases not matched to a gene: 14. The CDR3 DNA reads TGTGCCAGCAGTGAACGTGGGGGATTGAGGGACAGCCAGTACTTC. Its translation is CASSERGGLRDSQYF.